These 21 T cell receptor beta chains were all obtained from the same sample, sequenced in a study of blood T cells in healthy people across ages (dated by TCRdb to 2013 to 2016). Library creation used 5' RACE. The data were produced on an Illumina HiSeq 2500. A second roughly 6 to 12 cycle PCR used a sample-barcoded 5' primer and a J-beta primer mix. TCRdb cleaned the public reads at Q25 with fastp, built clones with MiXCR and kept in-frame beta chains. Every entry covers one CDR3 protein and lists the most common genes and DNA from its rows. The sample includes about 1,400,000 distinct CDR3 sequences, with approximately 42% observed a single time. Of the sample, around 8% falls within the top ten clones. Sequenced sample: blood. The origin of the receptors is a woman aged 18-29 years in good health.

The sample holds one count of this clonotype. A single base separates this from a much larger clone, so it may be a read error. V gene TRBV4-1 combines with J gene TRBJ2-5, with D unclear. The J call may not be correct, given that the DNA end is closer to TRBJ2-1. CDR3 length: 14 amino acids. Germline lookup yields CDR1 MGHRA and CDR2 YSYEKL. DNA for the CDR3: TGCGCCAGCAGCCAAGCCCGGGTTCAAGAGACCCAGTTCTTC. Translation gives CASSQARVQETQFF.

The gene calls are TRBV2 and TRBJ2-7, with 7 bases fitting TRBD2. The CDR3 has 16 residues. From germline, CDR1 is SNHLY and CDR2 FYNNEI. Unmatched junction bases numbered 18, after V lost 8 bases and J lost 5 bases. CDR3 amino acids: CASYHMGLLAGDEQYF. The DNA of the CDR3 is TGTGCCAGCTATCACATGGGTCTTTTGGCGGGAGACGAGCAGTACTTC. The full variable domain, with the rest looked up from reference TRBV2 and TRBJ2-7, is EPEVTQTPSHQVTQMGQEVILRCVPISNHLYFYWYRQILGQKVEFLVSFYNNEISEKSEIFDDQFSVERPDGSNFTLKIRSTKLEDSAMYFCASYHMGLLAGDEQYFGPGTRLTVT.

About this clonotype: Its ends do not fully match the called genes, so a read error is possible. The V and J genes are TRBV6-1 and TRBJ2-7; 8 bases agree with TRBD1. Per germline, CDR1 MNHNS and CDR2 SASEGT. The CDR3 length is 15 residues. The chain's CDR3 is CVSSEGQGAVYEQYF. CDR3 bases: TGTGTCAGCAGTGAAGGGCAGGGGGCTGTGTACGAGCAGTACTTC.

This clonotype occurred a few times. The chain joins TRBV12-3 or TRBV12-4 to TRBJ1-2; possibly TRBD1 for D (6 bases). The CDR3 has 16 residues. V lost 7 bases to trimming and J lost 0 bases, with 18 bases between them. The CDR3 spells CASIRSGAVTNYGYTF. CDR3 nucleotide sequence: TGTGCCAGCATCAGATCGGGGGCCGTAACTAACTATGGCTACACCTTC.

V and J are TRBV16 and TRBJ2-7, with 10 nucleotides matching TRBD2. The CDR3 is 15 residues long. Trimming removed 5 bases from V and 2 bases from J; junction bases left unmatched: 6. Looked up from germline, CDR1 is KGHSY and CDR2 is FQNENV. The CDR3 sequence: CASSGTSGDTYEQYF. CDR3 sequence (DNA): TGTGCCAGCAGCGGTACTAGCGGGGATACCTACGAGCAGTACTTC.

This clonotype was found a few times. The chain has TRBV6-1 and TRBJ1-2; no reliable D call. The germline gives CDR1 MNHNS, CDR2 SASEGT. The CDR3 totals 13 residues. V lost 1 base to trimming and J lost 4 bases, with 7 bases between them. Here the CDR3 DNA reads TGTGCCAGCAGTGAAGGACACCTCTATGGCTACACCTTC. This encodes CASSEGHLYGYTF.

This clonotype showed up just a few times. DNA for the CDR3: TGCGCCAGCAGCCCCTACCAGGGCGGGGCCAGCTCCTACAATGAGCAGTTCTTC. It is translated as CASSPYQGGASSYNEQFF. The rearrangement uses TRBV4-1 and TRBJ2-1, with D tentatively TRBD2 (6 bases). The CDR3 has 18 amino acids. V was trimmed by 4 bases and J by 0 bases, leaving 19 bases between them. CDR1 is MGHRA, CDR2 YSYEKL, per germline.

In this sample, this clonotype turned up a few times. The chain combines TRBV5-1 with TRBJ2-5, with a weak D call TRBD2 (5 bases). The V gene lost 3 bases and the J gene lost 1 base, with 19 bases spanning the gap. This CDR3 has 17 residues. The germline gives CDR1 SGHRS, CDR2 YFSETQ. CDR3 sequence reads: CASSSRTSSASQETQYF. The DNA for the CDR3 is TGCGCCAGCAGCTCGCGAACTAGTAGTGCATCCCAAGAGACCCAGTACTTC.

The V gene is TRBV7-9, the J gene TRBJ1-5; D ambiguous. The CDR3 is made up of 14 amino acids. Germline values: CDR1 SEHNR, CDR2 FQNEAQ (reference sequence). Trimming shortened V by 1 base and J by 6 bases, and 10 bases separated the two germline ends. CDR3 coding DNA: TGTGCCAGCAGCTTAGATGGGTATCCTCAGCCCCAGCATTTT. It yields the protein CASSLDGYPQPQHF.

This chain uses TRBV12-3 or TRBV12-4 with TRBJ1-1; D unclear. Deletions cut 10 bases from V and 7 bases from J, with 16 bases between. The CDR3 runs 12 residues. This CDR3 is CATRPTSHEAFF. CDR3 in DNA: TGTGCCACCAGACCCACGAGTCATGAAGCTTTCTTT.

The sample holds one count of this clonotype. A much larger clonotype is one base distant, so this may be a read error. This chain joins TRBV6-1 and TRBJ2-7; D gene ambiguous. The CDR3 consists of 12 residues. Trimming removed 4 bases at V and 0 bases at J, with 4 bases between. CDR1 and CDR2 (germline): MNHNS, SASEGT. CDR3: CASSGISYEQYF. DNA for the CDR3: TGTGCCAGCAGTGGGATCTCCTACGAGCAGTACTTC.

The rearrangement uses TRBV2 and TRBJ1-5; D unresolved. The CDR3 sequence is 14 residues long. Germline assignment: CDR1 SNHLY and CDR2 FYNNEI. V was pared by 1 base and J by 3 bases, with 7 bases between. CDR3 amino acids: CASSEVEFNQPQHF. The CDR3 DNA sequence: TGTGCCAGCAGTGAAGTGGAGTTCAATCAGCCCCAGCATTTT.

The V call is TRBV30, the J call TRBJ2-6; no clear D. V was cut by 2 bases and J by 0 bases, with 14 bases left in between. The germline V gene encodes CDR1 GTSNPN and CDR2 SVGIG (reference sequence). This CDR3 comprises 17 residues. CDR3 in DNA: TGTGCCTGGAGTAAAGGGCTTAAATCCTCTGGGGCCAACGTCCTGACTTTC. It translates to CAWSKGLKSSGANVLTF.

This chain uses TRBV3-1 with TRBJ1-2, with D unclear. V was trimmed by 3 bases and J by 10 bases, leaving 21 bases between them. The CDR3 runs 15 residues. Germline V gene lookup returns CDR1 LGHDT and CDR2 YNNKEL (reference sequence). The CDR3 DNA sequence: TGTGCCAGCAGCCAGTCGGAAACTTGGAACGGAGACTACACCTTC. Protein product: CASSQSETWNGDYTF.

The genes are TRBV11-2 and TRBJ2-1; 12 nucleotides agree with TRBD2. V was clipped by 6 bases and J by 7 bases; unmatched bases: 7. The V gene's germline CDR1 is SGHAT and CDR2 FQNNGV. The CDR3 loop spans 15 amino acids. The CDR3 DNA is TGTGCCAGCAGAGCTCTAGCGGGAGGGCCGAATGAGCAGTTCTTC. Encoded protein: CASRALAGGPNEQFF.

The chain combines TRBV7-2 with TRBJ2-3, with TRBD2 matching 13 bases. The ends lost 5 bases at V and 4 bases at J; junction bases unmatched: 6. The CDR3 extends over 16 amino acids. CDR1 SGHTA and CDR2 FQGNSA come from the germline V gene. CDR3 coding DNA: TGTGCCAGCAGCACATGGGGACTAGCGGGGCCAGATACGCAGTATTTT. This codes for CASSTWGLAGPDTQYF.

DNA of the CDR3: TGCGCCAGCAGCAAAGAACAGGGCACTGAAGCTTTCTTT. As protein: CASSKEQGTEAFF. V gene TRBV5-1 combines with J gene TRBJ1-1, with D possibly being TRBD1 (6 bases). V was clipped by 4 bases and J by 4 bases, with 11 bases between them. There are 13 residues in the CDR3. CDR1 and CDR2 (germline): SGHRS, YFSETQ.

V gene TRBV20-1 combines with J gene TRBJ2-5; 7 bases match TRBD1. Looked up from germline, CDR1 is DFQATT and CDR2 is SNEGSKA (reference sequence). Trimming at V came to 1 base and at J to 5 bases, leaving 10 bases not matched to a gene. The CDR3 runs 15 residues. The CDR3 loop reads CSARAPTGIGETQYF. CDR3 in DNA: TGCAGTGCTAGAGCCCCGACAGGGATTGGGGAGACCCAGTACTTC.

In this sample, this clonotype turned up a few times. The rearrangement links TRBV7-9 to TRBJ1-1; D uncertain. This CDR3 has 13 residues. Germline V CDR1 and CDR2: SEHNR, FQNEAQ (reference sequence). The ends were cut back, 5 bases at V and 1 base at J, with 8 bases in the middle. CDR3 DNA sequence: TGTGCCAGCAGCCCAAAGGGGAACACTGAAGCTTTCTTT. This encodes CASSPKGNTEAFF.

The rearrangement links TRBV20-1 to TRBJ1-6; possible D gene TRBD1, 5 bases. From germline, CDR1 is DFQATT and CDR2 SNEGSKA (reference sequence). This CDR3 comprises 14 residues. V was cut by 3 bases and J by 5 bases, with 11 bases left in between. The CDR3 bases are TGCAGTGCTAGGCAGGGCGGCGATAATTCACCCCTCCACTTT. It encodes CSARQGGDNSPLHF.

The V call is TRBV12-5, the J call TRBJ2-4; no clear D. From germline, CDR1 is LGHNT and CDR2 FRNRAP. This CDR3 has 11 amino acids. Trimming left V 4 bases short and J 13 bases short, with 11 bases between. CDR3 protein: CASGYIYGQYF. The DNA of the CDR3 is TGTGCTAGTGGTTACATTTACGGGCAGTACTTC. The full variable domain, completed using reference TRBV12-5 and TRBJ2-4, is DARVTQTPRHKVTEMGQEVTMRCQPILGHNTVFWYRQTMMQGLELLAYFRNRAPLDDSGMPKDRFSAEMPDATLATLKIQPSEPRDSAVYFCASGYIYGQYFGAGTRLSVL.